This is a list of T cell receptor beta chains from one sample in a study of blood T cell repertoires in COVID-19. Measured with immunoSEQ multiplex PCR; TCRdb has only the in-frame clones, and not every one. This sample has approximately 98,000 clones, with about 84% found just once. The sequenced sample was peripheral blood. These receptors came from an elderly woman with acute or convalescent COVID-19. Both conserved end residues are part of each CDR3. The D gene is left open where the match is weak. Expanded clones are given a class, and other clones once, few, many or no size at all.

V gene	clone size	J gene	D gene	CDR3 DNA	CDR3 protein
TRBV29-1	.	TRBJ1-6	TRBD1	TGCAGCGTCCGGACAGGGGTCCTAAATAATTCACCCCTCCACTTT	CSVRTGVLNNSPLHF
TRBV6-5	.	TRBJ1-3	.	TGTGCCAGCTCGGTCCCGGGATCTGGAAACACCATATATTTT	CASSVPGSGNTIYF
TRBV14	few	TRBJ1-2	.	TGTGCCAGCAGCCTCCGTGGAGCAATTGGCTACACCTTC	CASSLRGAIGYTF
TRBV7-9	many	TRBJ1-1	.	TGTGCCAGCAGCTTAGAGGGGCTGAACACTGAAGCTTTCTTT	CASSLEGLNTEAFF
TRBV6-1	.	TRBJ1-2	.	TGTGCCAGCAGTGAAGGGAGACAGTATGGCTACACCTTC	CASSEGRQYGYTF
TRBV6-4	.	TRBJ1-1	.	TGTGCCAGCAGTGTATCCCCCGGCACTGAAGCTTTCTTT	CASSVSPGTEAFF
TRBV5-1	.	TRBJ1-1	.	TGCGCCAGCAGCTGGCGGATGAACACTGAAGCTTTCTTT	CASSWRMNTEAFF
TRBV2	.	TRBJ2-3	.	TGTGCCGGCACACCGACTATCGGGGTCGCAGATACGCAGTATTTT	CAGTPTIGVADTQYF
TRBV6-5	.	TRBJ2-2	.	TGTGCCAGCAGCCCCGGGACAATTATCACCGGGGAGCTGTTTTTT	CASSPGTIITGELFF
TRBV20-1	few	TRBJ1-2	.	TGCAGTGCTAGGACAGACTATGGCTACACCTTC	CSARTDYGYTF
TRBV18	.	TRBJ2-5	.	TGTGCCAGCTCTCCGAGGGGGGGGAAAGAGACCCAGTACTTC	CASSPRGGKETQYF
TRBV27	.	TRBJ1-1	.	TGTGCCAGCCGTGGGGGGGAGATCGCTGAAGCTTTCTTT	CASRGGEIAEAFF
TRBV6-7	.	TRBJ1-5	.	TGTGCCAACGTAATGAGGAACAATCAGCCCCAGCATTTT	CANVMRNNQPQHF
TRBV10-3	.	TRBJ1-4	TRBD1	TGTGCCATCAGCCTCGGGACAGGGGGTAATGAAAAACTGTTTTTT	CAISLGTGGNEKLFF
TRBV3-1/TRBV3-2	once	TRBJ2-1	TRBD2	TGTGCCAGCAGCCAAGTAGCGGGGAGCTACAATGAGCAGTTCTTC	CASSQVAGSYNEQFF
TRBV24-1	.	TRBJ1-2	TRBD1	TGTGCCACCAGTGAAGCCCAGGGACAGTACTATGGCTACACCTTC	CATSEAQGQYYGYTF
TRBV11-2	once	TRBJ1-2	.	TGTGCCAGCAGCGACAGCAACTATGGCTACACCTTC	CASSDSNYGYTF
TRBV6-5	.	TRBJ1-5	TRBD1	TGTGCCAGCAGTTACGGACAGGGTAATCAGCCCCAGCATTTT	CASSYGQGNQPQHF
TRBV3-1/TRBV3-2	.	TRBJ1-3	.	TGTGCCAGCAGCCAAGAAATGTACAGAAATCGATCTGGAAACACCATATATTTT	CASSQEMYRNRSGNTIYF
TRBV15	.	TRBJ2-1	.	TGTGCCACCAGCCCGATTACTAGGTTCCATGAGCAGTTCTTC	CATSPITRFHEQFF
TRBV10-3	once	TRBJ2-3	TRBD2	TGTGCCATCAGTGGATTAGCGGGGAACCTGGCCTCGCAGTATTTT	CAISGLAGNLASQYF
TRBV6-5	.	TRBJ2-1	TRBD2	TGTGCCAGCAGAAAGCGGGGGGAGTACAATGAGCAGTTCTTC	CASRKRGEYNEQFF
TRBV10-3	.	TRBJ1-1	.	TGTGCCATCAGTGGTGGGCAAAACACTGAAGCTTTCTTT	CAISGGQNTEAFF
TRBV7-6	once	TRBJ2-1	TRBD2	TGTGCCAGCAGCTTAGAGTTAGGGACTAGCGGGGGGGCCAATGAGCAGTTCTTC	CASSLELGTSGGANEQFF
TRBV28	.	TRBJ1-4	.	TGTGCCAGCAACGGGGGGGCGCCGGGAAAACTGTTTTTT	CASNGGAPGKLFF
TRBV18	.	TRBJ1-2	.	TGTGCCAGCTCCCCTGGACAGACCTATGGCTACACCTTC	CASSPGQTYGYTF
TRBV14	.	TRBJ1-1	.	TGTGCCAGCAGCCAAGACTCCTTCGGTGAAGCTTTCTTT	CASSQDSFGEAFF
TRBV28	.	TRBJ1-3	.	TGTGCCAGCAGTTTAATCTTGCAGGGGAACGGAGACACCATATATTTT	CASSLILQGNGDTIYF
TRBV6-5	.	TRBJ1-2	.	TGTGCCAGCAGCGGAACAGTAAACTATGGCTACACCTTC	CASSGTVNYGYTF
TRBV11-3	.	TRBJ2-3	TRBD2	TGTGCCAGCAGCCCAGGACTAGCCGGGCGGCACACAGATACGCAGTATTTT	CASSPGLAGRHTDTQYF
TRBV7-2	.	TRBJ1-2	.	TGTGCCAGCAGCTTAGTAGGCCTAGGTGGCTACACCTTC	CASSLVGLGGYTF
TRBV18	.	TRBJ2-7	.	TGTGCCAGCTCATCACTAGTTCCCTACGAGCAGTACTTC	CASSSLVPYEQYF
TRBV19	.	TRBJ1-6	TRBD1	TGTGCCAGTAGTATGGCAGGGGGCGCCGGGAATTCACCCCTCCACTTT	CASSMAGGAGNSPLHF
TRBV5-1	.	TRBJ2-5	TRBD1	TGCGCCAGCAGCTTGGGTGGGACAGGGGTACAAGAGACCCAGTACTTC	CASSLGGTGVQETQYF
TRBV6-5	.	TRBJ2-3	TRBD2	TGTGCCAGCAGTTACTCAGCGGGGGCTGGCACAGATACGCAGTATTTT	CASSYSAGAGTDTQYF
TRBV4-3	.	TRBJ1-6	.	TGCGCCAGCAGCCAAGATGTCCCGCTCTCGGGTTCACCCCTCCACTTT	CASSQDVPLSGSPLHF
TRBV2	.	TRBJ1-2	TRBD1	TGTGCCAGCAGTGAAGCGGGATTCGGGACAGCCTATGGCTACACCTTC	CASSEAGFGTAYGYTF
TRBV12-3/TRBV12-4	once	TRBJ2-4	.	TGTGCCAGCAGTTCTCGAGAGACAGCTCTGTACTTC	CASSSRETALYF